The 14 T cell receptor beta chains below come from one sample, sequenced in a study of CD8 T cells in Susac syndrome. RNA in amounts of about 0.5 to 1 ug was reverse transcribed with random hexamers. TCRdb independently ran MiXCR on the immunoSEQ multiplex PCR reads; one entry per CDR3 protein. Of around 300,000 distinct CDR3 sequences listed, almost 85% are singletons. Material for sequencing was CD8+ T cells from PBMCs. The receptors were gathered from a human donor with multiple sclerosis.

The V gene is TRBV9, the J gene TRBJ1-2, with D possibly being TRBD1 (5 bases). CDR1 and CDR2 (germline): SGDLS, YYNGEE. Trimming took 0 bases from V and 0 from J, leaving 18 bases between them. CDR3 length: 18 residues. CDR3 sequence: CASSVERLGVKANYGYTF. DNA of the CDR3: TGTGCCAGCAGCGTAGAACGGCTGGGGGTTAAAGCTAACTATGGCTACACCTTC.

This clonotype was observed a few times. V usage is TRBV7-8 and J usage is TRBJ2-5; no reliable D call. Trimming pared 2 bases from V and 4 bases from J, leaving 17 bases between. The CDR3 spans 16 residues. Germline V CDR1 and CDR2: SGHVS, FQNEAQ. The CDR3 region has the DNA TGTGCCAGCAGCTTACAGGCCCACGGGTCTCGAGAGACCCAGTACTTC. This encodes CASSLQAHGSRETQYF. The entire variable domain, with the rest obtained from reference TRBV7-8 and TRBJ2-5, is as follows: GAGVSQSPRYKVAKRGQDVALRCDPISGHVSLFWYQQALGQGPEFLTYFQNEAQLDKSGLPSDRFFAERPEGSVSTLKIQRTQQEDSAVYLCASSLQAHGSRETQYFGPGTRLLVL.

This clonotype was counted between two and nine times. The J gene is TRBJ2-1, the V gene TRBV27, with unresolved D. The CDR3 spans 15 residues. The germline gives CDR1 MNHEY, CDR2 SMNVEV (reference sequence). Deletions cut 3 bases from V and 5 bases from J, with 14 bases between. The CDR3: CASSFPERRNNEQFF. Written as DNA, the CDR3 is TGTGCCAGCAGTTTTCCAGAGCGCCGGAACAATGAGCAGTTCTTC.

The genes are TRBV7-9 and TRBJ1-2, with D possibly TRBD1 on 6 matching bases. The CDR3 loop spans 14 amino acids. The germline V gene encodes CDR1 SEHNR and CDR2 FQNEAQ (reference sequence). Trimming pared 4 bases from V and 6 bases from J, leaving 15 bases between. CDR3 sequence (DNA): TGTGCCAGCAGCTCAATCTCGGACAGTAATGGCTACACCTTC. Protein product: CASSSISDSNGYTF.

This chain links TRBV19 with TRBJ2-7, with 8 bases aligning to TRBD1. The junction had 7 bases not matched to a gene; V was cut back by 6 bases and J by 0 bases. There are 15 residues in the CDR3. CDR1 is LNHDA and CDR2 is SQIVND in the germline V gene (reference sequence). The CDR3 bases are TGTGCCAGTAGCACCGGGACAGGCCTCTCCTACGAGCAGTACTTC. This sequence encodes CASSTGTGLSYEQYF.

V usage is TRBV6-2 or TRBV6-3 and J usage is TRBJ1-1; TRBD1 agrees at 7 bases. In germline, CDR1 is MNHEY, CDR2 SVGEGT. This CDR3 comprises 15 residues. Trimming at V came to 5 bases and at J to 4 bases, leaving 10 bases not matched to a gene. The CDR3 DNA reads as TGTGCCAGCAGTCCCACGACAGGGTGGGTCACTGAAGCTTTCTTT. The encoded protein is CASSPTTGWVTEAFF.

The chain recombines TRBV4-3 with TRBJ2-6; TRBD2 might be the D (6 bases). Germline V CDR1 and CDR2: LGHNA, YSLEER. V was clipped by 0 bases and J by 0 bases, with 9 bases between them. There are 17 residues in the CDR3. CDR3 in amino acids: CASSQEEGYSGANVLTF. DNA for the CDR3: TGCGCCAGCAGCCAAGAGGAGGGTTACTCTGGGGCCAACGTCCTGACTTTC.

This clonotype was observed a handful of times. The chain is built from TRBV6-5 and TRBJ2-5, with D perhaps TRBD1 (6 bases). The CDR3 is 15 amino acids. Deletions cut 2 bases from V and 3 bases from J, with 13 bases between. Germline V gene data show CDR1 as MNHEY and CDR2 as SVGAGI. CDR3 bases: TGTGCCAGCAGTTACACGACAGGCAGGGAAGAGACCCAGTACTTC. It translates to CASSYTTGREETQYF.

This sequence joins TRBV6-2 or TRBV6-3 and TRBJ2-7; D is unclear. V gave up 0 bases and J gave up 3 bases, with 3 bases separating them. The CDR3 sequence is 12 residues long. Germline assignment: CDR1 MNHEY and CDR2 SVGEGT. The CDR3 region is CASSYSNYEQYF. The CDR3 DNA reads TGTGCCAGCAGTTACTCGAACTACGAGCAGTACTTC.

J is TRBJ1-2 and V is TRBV7-9; 7 bases align to TRBD1. CDR1 and CDR2 (germline): SEHNR, FQNEAQ (reference sequence). The CDR3 runs 13 residues. After removal of 4 bases from V and 4 bases from J, the junction contained 3 bases not matched to a gene. The CDR3 DNA follows: TGTGCCAGCAGCTCCCGGGACAGCTATGGCTACACCTTC. Translating it yields CASSSRDSYGYTF.

The V and J genes are TRBV5-6 and TRBJ1-2, with D possibly being TRBD1 (6 bases). Per germline, CDR1 SGHDT and CDR2 YYEEEE. V was pared by 4 bases and J by 4 bases, with 14 bases between. The CDR3 spans 14 residues. CDR3 loop: CASSPGGQVYGYTF. CDR3 coding DNA: TGTGCCAGCAGCCCTGGGGGGCAGGTCTATGGCTACACCTTC.

Only a few counts were recorded for this clonotype. The genes are TRBV20-1 and TRBJ2-7; no definite D call. This CDR3 has 11 residues. Trimming removed 3 bases at V and 3 bases at J, with 6 bases between. The germline V gene has CDR1 DFQATT and CDR2 SNEGSKA (reference sequence). The CDR3 bases are TGCAGTGCTAGCTCCGTCTACGAGCAGTACTTC. This encodes CSASSVYEQYF.

CDR3 sequence reads: CASSQGGTAGWDTQYF. CDR3 DNA sequence: TGCGCCAGCAGCCAAGGAGGTACCGCAGGATGGGATACGCAGTATTTT. The genes are TRBV4-1 and TRBJ2-3; D not certain. V lost 1 base and J 6 bases, leaving 17 bases between the germline ends. CDR1 is MGHRA and CDR2 is YSYEKL in the germline V gene. CDR3 length: 16 residues.

Only one count was recorded for this clonotype. The rearrangement uses TRBV11-1 and TRBJ1-1; D remains ambiguous. CDR1 and CDR2 from the germline V gene are SGHAT and FQDESV (reference sequence). CDR3 length: 14 residues. V dropped 5 bases and J dropped 1 base, with 11 bases sitting between them. CDR3 DNA sequence: TGTGCCAGCAGCCGTATAACAGAGAACACTGAAGCTTTCTTT. Translation gives CASSRITENTEAFF.